The rows below give T cell receptor beta chains drawn from one sample of a study of cytomegalovirus exposure and HLA in healthy donors. Sequencing used immunoSEQ multiplex PCR; TCRdb keeps in-frame clones, though not all of them. In the table there are about 190,000 clones, 86% of which are singletons. The sample consisted of PBMCs. The receptors stem from a woman in her 30s in good health and CMV-seronegative. The CDR3 runs from the conserved cysteine through the conserved F or W. Fields, in order: J gene, D gene, V gene, clone size, CDR3 length, CDR3 protein, CDR3 DNA. D genes are given only for firm matches. For some rows the clone size is stated as once, few or many, or as a class when expanded; others skip it.

J gene: TRBJ2-6
D gene: .
V gene: TRBV6-5
clone size: .
CDR3 length: 13
CDR3 protein: CASSFSGANVLTF
CDR3 DNA: TGTGCCAGCTCCTTCTCTGGGGCCAACGTCCTGACTTTC

J gene: TRBJ2-1
D gene: .
V gene: TRBV7-2
clone size: .
CDR3 length: 15
CDR3 protein: CASSDSATTYNEQFF
CDR3 DNA: TGTGCCAGCAGCGATTCGGCAACTACATACAATGAGCAGTTCTTC

J gene: TRBJ2-7
D gene: TRBD2
V gene: TRBV19
clone size: .
CDR3 length: 17
CDR3 protein: CASSIGPAGGSTYEQYF
CDR3 DNA: TGTGCCAGTAGTATAGGCCCGGCGGGGGGCTCGACCTACGAGCAGTACTTC

J gene: TRBJ2-2
D gene: TRBD2
V gene: TRBV7-8
clone size: few
CDR3 length: 15
CDR3 protein: CASTSLAANTGELFF
CDR3 DNA: TGTGCCAGCACATCCCTAGCGGCGAACACCGGGGAGCTGTTTTTT

J gene: TRBJ2-1
D gene: TRBD2
V gene: TRBV19
clone size: .
CDR3 length: 16
CDR3 protein: CASSEWTSGRMNEQFF
CDR3 DNA: TGTGCCAGTAGTGAGTGGACTAGCGGGAGAATGAATGAGCAGTTCTTC

J gene: TRBJ1-1
D gene: .
V gene: TRBV6-5
clone size: .
CDR3 length: 15
CDR3 protein: CASSLQGLAGTEAFF
CDR3 DNA: TGTGCCAGCAGCCTACAGGGTCTGGCGGGCACTGAAGCTTTCTTT

J gene: TRBJ2-7
D gene: TRBD2
V gene: TRBV10-2
clone size: .
CDR3 length: 14
CDR3 protein: CASGRDYNLYEQYF
CDR3 DNA: TGCGCCAGCGGCCGGGACTACAACCTTTACGAGCAGTACTTC

J gene: TRBJ2-7
D gene: .
V gene: TRBV5-5
clone size: .
CDR3 length: 15
CDR3 protein: CASSLERAMDYEQYF
CDR3 DNA: TGTGCCAGCAGCTTGGAGAGGGCTATGGATTACGAGCAGTACTTC

J gene: TRBJ2-3
D gene: .
V gene: TRBV19
clone size: .
CDR3 length: 15
CDR3 protein: CASSGSEASTDTQYF
CDR3 DNA: TGTGCCAGTAGCGGTAGCGAAGCTAGCACAGATACGCAGTATTTT

J gene: TRBJ2-7
D gene: TRBD2
V gene: TRBV7-8
clone size: .
CDR3 length: 15
CDR3 protein: CASSLRLAGGYEQYF
CDR3 DNA: TGTGCCAGCAGCTTACGACTAGCGGGAGGATACGAGCAGTACTTC

J gene: TRBJ1-3
D gene: .
V gene: TRBV7-9
clone size: .
CDR3 length: 17
CDR3 protein: CASSLVPLRDSGNTIYF
CDR3 DNA: TGTGCCAGCAGCTTAGTCCCGCTCAGGGACTCTGGAAACACCATATATTTT

J gene: TRBJ2-2
D gene: TRBD1
V gene: TRBV2
clone size: .
CDR3 length: 14
CDR3 protein: CASSRDRGDGELFF
CDR3 DNA: TGTGCCAGCAGTCGGGACAGGGGGGACGGGGAGCTGTTTTTT

J gene: TRBJ1-2
D gene: .
V gene: TRBV2
clone size: .
CDR3 length: 14
CDR3 protein: CASRTPRTSYGYTF
CDR3 DNA: TGTGCCAGCAGGACCCCGAGGACATCGTATGGCTACACCTTC

J gene: TRBJ1-1
D gene: .
V gene: TRBV5-1
clone size: .
CDR3 length: 14
CDR3 protein: CASSLGHGFTEAFF
CDR3 DNA: TGCGCCAGCAGCCTGGGACACGGTTTCACTGAAGCTTTCTTT

J gene: TRBJ2-7
D gene: .
V gene: TRBV6-5
clone size: .
CDR3 length: 12
CDR3 protein: CASSEAGYEQYF
CDR3 DNA: TGTGCCAGCAGTGAGGCGGGATACGAGCAGTACTTC

J gene: TRBJ2-2
D gene: .
V gene: TRBV2
clone size: .
CDR3 length: 14
CDR3 protein: CASSAESGAGELFF
CDR3 DNA: TGTGCCAGCAGTGCGGAATCGGGGGCCGGGGAGCTGTTTTTT

J gene: TRBJ2-7
D gene: .
V gene: TRBV5-4
clone size: .
CDR3 length: 14
CDR3 protein: CASSHDGAGGSGYF
CDR3 DNA: TGTGCCAGCAGCCATGACGGGGCAGGGGGGTCGGGGTACTTC

J gene: TRBJ2-3
D gene: .
V gene: TRBV9
clone size: .
CDR3 length: 14
CDR3 protein: CASSVEGGADTQYF
CDR3 DNA: TGTGCCAGCAGCGTAGAGGGGGGGGCAGATACGCAGTATTTT

J gene: TRBJ2-1
D gene: TRBD2
V gene: TRBV6-1
clone size: .
CDR3 length: 14
CDR3 protein: CASRASGAPTEQFF
CDR3 DNA: TGTGCCAGCAGGGCTAGCGGGGCCCCTACTGAGCAGTTCTTC

J gene: TRBJ2-5
D gene: .
V gene: TRBV2
clone size: .
CDR3 length: 13
CDR3 protein: CASRIEQGETQYF
CDR3 DNA: TGTGCCAGCAGGATTGAGCAGGGGGAGACCCAGTACTTC

J gene: TRBJ2-3
D gene: .
V gene: TRBV5-8
clone size: .
CDR3 length: 15
CDR3 protein: CASSLGRTDTDTQYF
CDR3 DNA: TGTGCCAGCAGCTTGGGAAGGACAGACACAGATACGCAGTATTTT

J gene: TRBJ2-5
D gene: .
V gene: TRBV6-1
clone size: .
CDR3 length: 14
CDR3 protein: CASSESGVGGTQYF
CDR3 DNA: TGTGCCAGCAGTGAATCTGGGGTTGGAGGGACCCAGTACTTC

J gene: TRBJ2-1
D gene: TRBD1
V gene: TRBV6-1
clone size: .
CDR3 length: 14
CDR3 protein: CASTEGASYNEQFF
CDR3 DNA: TGTGCCAGCACCGAGGGGGCCTCCTACAATGAGCAGTTCTTC

J gene: TRBJ2-6
D gene: .
V gene: TRBV2
clone size: .
CDR3 length: 11
CDR3 protein: CASTSANVLTF
CDR3 DNA: TGTGCCAGCACCTCGGCCAACGTCCTGACTTTC

J gene: TRBJ2-7
D gene: .
V gene: TRBV25-1
clone size: .
CDR3 length: 14
CDR3 protein: CASGETRGSYEQYF
CDR3 DNA: TGTGCCAGCGGGGAGACCCGAGGCTCCTACGAACAGTACTTC

J gene: TRBJ2-7
D gene: .
V gene: TRBV27
clone size: once
CDR3 length: 16
CDR3 protein: CASSLVFSVSLYEQYF
CDR3 DNA: TGTGCCAGCAGTTTAGTGTTCTCGGTCTCCCTCTACGAGCAGTACTTC

J gene: TRBJ1-2
D gene: .
V gene: TRBV10-2
clone size: .
CDR3 length: 12
CDR3 protein: CASTLGGGGYTF
CDR3 DNA: TGCGCCAGCACCTTGGGAGGGGGAGGCTACACCTTC

J gene: TRBJ2-3
D gene: .
V gene: TRBV5-1
clone size: .
CDR3 length: 15
CDR3 protein: CASSLAGRAPDTQYF
CDR3 DNA: TGCGCCAGCAGCTTGGCGGGCAGGGCCCCAGATACGCAGTATTTT

J gene: TRBJ2-2
D gene: .
V gene: TRBV9
clone size: .
CDR3 length: 14
CDR3 protein: CASSGDSWTGELFF
CDR3 DNA: TGTGCCAGCAGCGGCGACTCGTGGACCGGGGAGCTGTTTTTT

J gene: TRBJ2-1
D gene: .
V gene: TRBV9
clone size: .
CDR3 length: 14
CDR3 protein: CASSERPYDPEQFF
CDR3 DNA: TGTGCCAGCAGCGAGCGGCCGTACGACCCGGAGCAGTTCTTC

J gene: TRBJ2-1
D gene: TRBD2
V gene: TRBV27
clone size: .
CDR3 length: 14
CDR3 protein: CASGVTGGYNEQFF
CDR3 DNA: TGTGCCAGCGGGGTTACGGGGGGGTACAATGAGCAGTTCTTC

J gene: TRBJ2-3
D gene: .
V gene: TRBV7-9
clone size: .
CDR3 length: 17
CDR3 protein: CASSLWRLARSTDTQYF
CDR3 DNA: TGTGCCAGCAGCTTATGGAGGCTAGCGAGAAGCACAGATACGCAGTATTTT

J gene: TRBJ2-3
D gene: TRBD1
V gene: TRBV7-3
clone size: .
CDR3 length: 15
CDR3 protein: CASSSGQGSTDTQYF
CDR3 DNA: TGTGCCAGCAGCTCGGGACAGGGTAGCACAGATACGCAGTATTTT

J gene: TRBJ2-2
D gene: .
V gene: TRBV13
clone size: once
CDR3 length: 14
CDR3 protein: CASSARLGPGELFF
CDR3 DNA: TGTGCCAGCAGCGCCCGACTAGGGCCCGGGGAGCTGTTTTTT

J gene: TRBJ1-2
D gene: TRBD1
V gene: TRBV28
clone size: .
CDR3 length: 15
CDR3 protein: CASSHALTGGNGYTF
CDR3 DNA: TGTGCCAGCAGTCACGCCCTCACAGGGGGGAATGGCTACACCTTC

J gene: TRBJ1-2
D gene: .
V gene: TRBV28
clone size: .
CDR3 length: 12
CDR3 protein: CASTGQNYGYTF
CDR3 DNA: TGTGCCAGCACCGGACAGAACTATGGCTACACCTTC

J gene: TRBJ2-7
D gene: TRBD1
V gene: TRBV5-4
clone size: .
CDR3 length: 14
CDR3 protein: CASSLDRGRYEQYF
CDR3 DNA: TGTGCCAGCAGCTTGGACAGGGGGCGGTACGAGCAGTACTTC

J gene: TRBJ2-7
D gene: .
V gene: TRBV30
clone size: .
CDR3 length: 13
CDR3 protein: CAWSHGLQYEQYF
CDR3 DNA: TGTGCCTGGAGTCATGGACTACAGTACGAGCAGTACTTC